This passage covers 30 T cell receptor beta chains from one sample sequenced in a study of blood T cell repertoires in COVID-19. Here immunoSEQ multiplex PCR was the method, and the copy in TCRdb shows in-frame clones only, minus some. Here the sample spans 200,000 to 250,000 clones, nearly 90% being singletons. The source material was PBMCs or T cells enriched from blood (not recorded which). The receptors stem from a man in his thirties or forties who had been exposed to COVID-19.

This chain joins TRBV6-2 or TRBV6-3 and TRBJ1-1, with D possibly TRBD1 on 6 matching bases. The CDR3 runs to 16 residues. Germline lookup yields CDR1 MNHEY and CDR2 SVGEGT. With 0 bases removed from V and 0 bases from J, the gap between germline ends came to 11 bases. This CDR3 is CASSYSRDTMNTEAFF. The CDR3 DNA follows: TGTGCCAGCAGTTACTCGAGGGACACCATGAACACTGAAGCTTTCTTT.

The chain uses TRBV11-1 and TRBJ1-2; D unclear. CDR3 length equals 14 residues. Germline CDR1 SGHAT, CDR2 FQDESV (reference sequence). The V gene lost 0 bases and the J gene lost 8 bases, with 13 bases spanning the gap. The CDR3 loop is CASSLAHRGGGYTF. In nucleotides, the CDR3 is TGTGCCAGCAGCTTAGCGCATCGAGGAGGGGGCTACACCTTC.

CDR3 sequence: CSVVTSEVLPHGYTF. CDR3 nucleotides: TGCAGCGTTGTCACTAGCGAGGTTCTTCCCCATGGCTACACCTTC. The J gene is TRBJ1-2, the V gene TRBV29-1; D is unclear. V was trimmed by 4 bases and J by 6 bases, leaving 21 bases between them. CDR1 and CDR2 from the germline V gene are SQVTM and ANQGSEA. The CDR3 consists of 15 residues.

The gene calls are TRBV9 and TRBJ2-7; D ambiguous. The CDR3 spans 14 residues. Germline V gene sequence: CDR1 SGDLS, CDR2 YYNGEE. The V end lost 0 bases, the J end lost 0 bases, and 7 bases lay between the germline ends. The DNA of the CDR3 is TGTGCCAGCAGCGTAGAACACAGCTCCTACGAGCAGTACTTC. This gives the protein CASSVEHSSYEQYF.

The rearrangement links TRBV19 to TRBJ2-1; 8 nucleotides align to TRBD2. Germline assignment: CDR1 LNHDA and CDR2 SQIVND (reference sequence). The ends lost 5 bases at V and 2 bases at J; junction bases unmatched: 2. The CDR3 covers 14 residues. CDR3 region: CASSWRGAYNEQFF. As DNA, the CDR3 is TGTGCCAGTAGTTGGCGGGGGGCCTACAATGAGCAGTTCTTC. Combining the CDR3 with reference TRBV19 and TRBJ2-1 gives the whole variable domain DGGITQSPKYLFRKEGQNVTLSCEQNLNHDAMYWYRQDPGQGLRLIYYSQIVNDFQKGDIAEGYSVSREKKESFPLTVTSAQKNPTAFYLCASSWRGAYNEQFFGPGTRLTVL.

Here the CDR3 reads CASSLGTGLNEKLFF. The CDR3 DNA is TGTGCCAGCAGTCTTGGGACAGGTCTTAATGAAAAACTGTTTTTT. This chain links TRBV27 with TRBJ1-4, with 8 bases matching TRBD1. This CDR3 is 15 amino acids long. V trimming: 5 bases; J trimming: 4 bases; junction bases outside the gene matches: 6. Germline CDR1 MNHEY, CDR2 SMNVEV (reference sequence).

V gene TRBV12-3 or TRBV12-4 combines with J gene TRBJ1-1; no firm D call. The V end lost 3 bases, the J end lost 8 bases, and 10 bases lay between the germline ends. The CDR3 is 12 residues long. The CDR3 region is CASSFSGGEAFF. DNA for the CDR3: TGTGCCAGCAGTTTTTCAGGCGGGGAAGCTTTCTTT.

The chain joins TRBV10-1 to TRBJ1-1; D is perhaps TRBD1 (5 bases). This CDR3 has 13 amino acids. Per the germline V gene, CDR1 is WNHNN and CDR2 is SYGVQD (reference sequence). V gave up 7 bases and J gave up 3 bases, with 12 bases separating them. The CDR3 bases are TGCGCCAGCACCCCGGGGGGGTACACTGAAGCTTTCTTT. It codes for CASTPGGYTEAFF.

V usage is TRBV29-1 and J usage is TRBJ1-2; D call uncertain. V lost 5 bases and J 7 bases, leaving 23 bases between the germline ends. Germline CDR1 is SQVTM and CDR2 is ANQGSEA. The CDR3 loop spans 15 amino acids. CDR3 loop: CSVPYPEREVGGYTF. Here the CDR3 DNA reads TGCAGCGTTCCTTATCCGGAGAGGGAGGTCGGTGGCTACACCTTC.

The genes are TRBV6-2 or TRBV6-3 and TRBJ2-2, with 12 bases that match TRBD2. This CDR3 comprises 15 residues. Unmatched junction bases numbered 4, after V lost 4 bases and J lost 7 bases. The germline gives CDR1 MNHEY, CDR2 SVGEGT. CDR3 loop: CASSLRLAGVGELFF. The CDR3 DNA reads TGTGCCAGCAGTTTACGACTAGCGGGAGTCGGGGAGCTGTTTTTT.

The DNA of the CDR3 is TGTGCCAGTAACCTCCGGACTGACCAGCCCCAGCATTTT. It specifies CASNLRTDQPQHF. The chain joins TRBV19 to TRBJ1-5; no definite D call. CDR3 size: 13 residues. Germline lookup yields CDR1 LNHDA and CDR2 SQIVND (reference sequence). Trimming took off 7 bases at V and 7 bases at J, with 14 bases between the two ends.

The chain couples TRBV6-5 to TRBJ2-7; perhaps TRBD2 as D (6 bases). CDR1 and CDR2 (germline): MNHEY, SVGAGI. This CDR3 is 12 amino acids long. The V gene lost 6 bases and the J gene lost 9 bases, with 15 bases spanning the gap. In nucleotides, the CDR3 is TGTGCCAGCAGCCGTCAGGAGGGACGGCAGTACTTC. Its translation: CASSRQEGRQYF.

The chain couples TRBV2 to TRBJ1-6; D ambiguous. The CDR3 has 18 amino acids. Germline V gives CDR1 SNHLY, CDR2 FYNNEI. Trimming pared 4 bases from V and 10 bases from J, leaving 26 bases between. CDR3 bases: TGTGCCAGCAGTGTCTTCGAGCCTCTGCTCGGGTTCAAGTCACCCCTCCACTTT. Protein: CASSVFEPLLGFKSPLHF.

This chain connects TRBV12-3 or TRBV12-4 to TRBJ1-2; 7 bases are shared with TRBD1. Trimming took 4 bases from V and 11 from J; bases not matched to a gene: 4. CDR3 length: 11 residues. CDR3: CASSYRGRYTF. DNA for the CDR3: TGTGCCAGCAGTTACAGGGGTCGGTACACCTTC.

The chain's CDR3 is CASSQTFFSTGSSYNEQFF. CDR3 bases: TGTGCCAGCAGCCAAACATTTTTCTCGACAGGGAGCTCCTACAATGAGCAGTTCTTC. The genes are TRBV3-1 (or the pseudogene TRBV3-2) and TRBJ2-1; 7 positions match TRBD1. With V trimmed by 2 bases and J by 0 bases, 13 bases remained unmatched. The length of the CDR3 is 19 residues. Germline V CDR1 and CDR2: LGHDT, YNNKEL (reference sequence).

The chain is built from TRBV30 and TRBJ2-5; tentatively, D is TRBD2 (7 bases). Looked up from germline, CDR1 is GTSNPN and CDR2 is SVGIG (reference sequence). This CDR3 spans 14 amino acids. V shed 0 bases and J shed 1 base, with 9 bases lying between them. This chain's CDR3 is CAWSVRGGQETQYF. In nucleotides, the CDR3 is TGTGCCTGGAGTGTGAGGGGGGGCCAAGAGACCCAGTACTTC.

The V and J genes are TRBV12-3 or TRBV12-4 and TRBJ1-2; D is undetermined. Trimming left V 6 bases short and J 7 bases short, with 15 bases between. The CDR3 has 13 residues. The CDR3 DNA reads TGTGCCAGCAGCTCCGGGAGGCAGATTGGCTACACCTTC. Translated: CASSSGRQIGYTF.

The CDR3 here is CASSRNSNQPQHF. As DNA, the CDR3 is TGTGCCAGCAGCCGTAATAGCAATCAGCCCCAGCATTTT. The chain links TRBV14 to TRBJ1-5; D is uncertain. The CDR3 spans 13 residues. Germline CDR1 reads SGHDN; CDR2 reads FVKESK. Trimming cost V 4 bases and J 0 bases, with 4 bases left between them.

The chain combines TRBV4-1 with TRBJ1-1, with a tentative D call TRBD1 (5 bases). The V end was cut by 6 bases, the J end by 5 bases, with 10 bases between. Germline V gives CDR1 MGHRA, CDR2 YSYEKL. This CDR3 region has 12 residues. CDR3 sequence: CASRAGQTEAFF. In nucleotides, the CDR3 is TGCGCCAGCAGGGCAGGGCAAACTGAAGCTTTCTTT.

V and J are TRBV19 and TRBJ1-1; maybe TRBD1 (6 bases). This CDR3 spans 14 amino acids. The germline V gene encodes CDR1 LNHDA and CDR2 SQIVND (reference sequence). V was shortened by 1 base and J by 6 bases, with 12 bases between the two germline ends. In DNA, the CDR3 is TGTGCCAGTAGTATAGGAATCAGGGGCGCTGAAGCTTTCTTT. Translation gives CASSIGIRGAEAFF.

This chain connects TRBV29-1 to TRBJ2-2, with a possible D match to TRBD2 (5 bases). CDR1 SQVTM and CDR2 ANQGSEA come from the germline V gene. The CDR3 consists of 14 residues. V lost 3 bases to trimming and J lost 5 bases, with 13 bases between them. In nucleotides, the CDR3 is TGCAGCGTTGATCGTGACCCGGGAACCGGGGAGCTGTTTTTT. As protein: CSVDRDPGTGELFF.

The V and J genes are TRBV6-1 and TRBJ1-6, with 8 bases that match TRBD1. Unmatched junction bases numbered 6, after V lost 3 bases and J lost 8 bases. The CDR3 runs 15 residues. Germline lookup yields CDR1 MNHNS and CDR2 SASEGT. The DNA for the CDR3 is TGTGCCAGCAGTGACAGGGGGCAGAGATATTCACCCCTCCACTTT. Translating it yields CASSDRGQRYSPLHF.

The chain joins TRBV7-6 to TRBJ2-7, with a weak D call TRBD1 (5 bases). Germline values: CDR1 SGHVS, CDR2 FNYEAQ. With 1 base removed from V and 3 bases from J, the gap between germline ends came to 7 bases. The CDR3 covers 13 residues. CDR3 sequence: CASSLEGYYEQYF. The CDR3 coding sequence is TGTGCCAGCAGCTTAGAGGGGTACTACGAGCAGTACTTC.

The chain combines TRBV12-3 or TRBV12-4 with TRBJ1-6; no clear D gene. Trimming took 3 bases from V and 8 from J, leaving 5 bases between them. CDR3 size: 12 residues. The CDR3 coding sequence is TGTGCCAGCAGTTTCGGGGATTCACCCCTCCACTTT. Translation gives CASSFGDSPLHF.

This clone came up a few times. The chain has TRBV7-6 and TRBJ1-4, with TRBD1 as a possible D gene (5 bases). There are 12 residues in the CDR3. The germline V gene has CDR1 SGHVS and CDR2 FNYEAQ. Deletions cut 1 base from V and 8 bases from J, with 5 bases between. This CDR3 is CASSLGGEKLFF. In DNA, the CDR3 is TGTGCCAGCAGCTTAGGGGGCGAAAAACTGTTTTTT.

The chain is built from TRBV5-1 and TRBJ2-7, with D perhaps TRBD1 (6 bases). CDR3 length equals 15 residues. Germline V gene lookup returns CDR1 SGHRS and CDR2 YFSETQ. Trimming took off 2 bases at V and 3 bases at J, with 15 bases between the two ends. The CDR3 spells CASSLSGHGNYEQYF. Written as DNA, the CDR3 is TGCGCCAGCAGCTTATCGGGACACGGAAACTACGAGCAGTACTTC.

CDR3 DNA: TGTGCCAGCAGTGCCACTCGGGACAGCTCCTATAATTCACCCCTCCACTTT. It is translated as CASSATRDSSYNSPLHF. The chain is built from TRBV25-1 and TRBJ1-6; 7 bases agree with TRBD1. The germline V gene encodes CDR1 MGHDK and CDR2 SYGVNS. With V trimmed by 4 bases and J by 0 bases, 6 bases remained unmatched. CDR3 length: 17 amino acids.

The rearrangement uses TRBV19 and TRBJ1-4, with TRBD1 matching over 7 bases. The germline CDR1 and CDR2 sequences are LNHDA and SQIVND (reference sequence). This CDR3 has 14 residues. V lost 6 bases to trimming and J lost 5 bases; unmatched junction nucleotides: 6. For the CDR3, the DNA is TGTGCCAGTAGACAAGGGGGCTTAAATGAAAAACTGTTTTTT. This encodes CASRQGGLNEKLFF.

This rearrangement joins TRBV10-2 to TRBJ2-7; the match to TRBD2 covers 7 bases. Per the germline V gene, CDR1 is WSHSY and CDR2 is SAAADI. V gave up 6 bases and J gave up 5 bases; unmatched junction bases: 10. The CDR3 consists of 14 residues. This chain's CDR3 is CASRIGLVVDEQYF. CDR3 nucleotide sequence: TGCGCCAGCAGAATAGGACTAGTTGTGGACGAGCAGTACTTC.

The rearrangement uses TRBV29-1 and TRBJ1-1, with 8 bases aligning to TRBD1. CDR1 is SQVTM and CDR2 is ANQGSEA in the germline V gene. V lost 7 bases to trimming and J lost 8 bases; unmatched junction nucleotides: 12. The CDR3 has 13 amino acids. As DNA, the CDR3 is TGCAGCGCGAACCAGGGGGCAGGAGGGGAAGCTTTCTTT. It translates to CSANQGAGGEAFF.